These 11 T cell receptor beta chains share one sample of origin, sequenced in a study of naive and memory T cell subsets. Both TRBC1 and TRBC2 were covered by a beta constant-region primer of two equimolar oligonucleotides. Ligated cDNA was amplified by four rounds of PCR with nested alpha and beta constant-region primers and SP2. TCRdb re-called the UMI-ligation and nested PCR reads with MiXCR, one entry per CDR3 protein. The sample lists about 120,000 distinct CDR3 sequences; roughly 32% were seen once. Specimen: central memory CD4+ T cells from blood. The receptors stem from a human donor in good health.

There are many counts of this clonotype. The chain carries TRBV6-5 and TRBJ2-7; TRBD2 is a possible D gene (5 bases). The CDR3 consists of 13 residues. Looked up from germline, CDR1 is MNHEY and CDR2 is SVGAGI. Deletions cut 7 bases from V and 6 bases from J, with 16 bases between. The CDR3 sequence is CASIGLGGGEQYF. The CDR3 DNA is TGTGCCAGCATTGGGCTAGGTGGAGGCGAGCAGTACTTC.

On this clonotype itself: This may stem from a read error, because a much larger clone lies one nucleotide away. The chain combines TRBV28 with TRBJ1-2, with D possibly being TRBD1 (5 bases). Germline CDR1 is MDHEN and CDR2 is SYDVKM. The CDR3 loop spans 16 amino acids. CDR3 DNA sequence: TGTGACAGCACCTCCTTGGGGGGTAAGGGGAACTATGGCTACACCTTC. Translated, it gives CDSTSLGGKGNYGYTF.

This clonotype was detected only a few times. CDR3 loop: CASSYPSRVGAGSGANVLTF. The CDR3 DNA reads as TGTGCCAGCAGTTACCCCTCACGGGTAGGAGCCGGATCTGGGGCCAACGTCCTGACTTTC. V and J are TRBV6-6 and TRBJ2-6; D unresolved. Germline lookup yields CDR1 MNHNY and CDR2 SVGAGI (reference sequence). V was trimmed by 2 bases and J by 1 base, leaving 21 bases between them. This CDR3 comprises 20 residues.

CDR3 nucleotides: TGTGCCAGCTCACCCGGGACAGGGTACAATGAGCAGTTCTTC. It codes for CASSPGTGYNEQFF. The chain combines TRBV18 with TRBJ2-1, with 9 nucleotides matching TRBD1. The V gene end was trimmed by 3 bases and the J gene end by 4 bases; junction bases not matched to a gene: 1. There are 14 residues in the CDR3. The germline CDR1 and CDR2 sequences are KGHSH and LQKENI.

V is TRBV5-5 and J is TRBJ1-2; 7 positions match TRBD1. CDR1 is SGHKS and CDR2 is YYEKEE in the germline V gene (reference sequence). The CDR3 extends over 15 amino acids. Trimming removed 4 bases from V and 3 bases from J; junction bases left unmatched: 9. The CDR3 bases are TGTGCCAGCAGCCTCGGGCAGGGGGGTTACTATGGCTACACCTTC. Amino acids: CASSLGQGGYYGYTF.

This clonotype was seen at least ten times. The chain is built from TRBV14 and TRBJ1-1; no clear D gene. Germline V CDR1 and CDR2: SGHDN, FVKESK. There are 14 residues in the CDR3. Trimming pared 4 bases from V and 2 bases from J, leaving 11 bases between. The CDR3 loop is CASSPMDANTEAFF. CDR3 bases: TGTGCCAGCAGCCCCATGGACGCAAACACTGAAGCTTTCTTT.

Ten or more counts support this clonotype. The chain joins TRBV29-1 to TRBJ2-7; D remains ambiguous. Germline V gives CDR1 SQVTM, CDR2 ANQGSEA. V lost 7 bases and J lost 5, with 15 bases in between. The CDR3 totals 12 residues. The CDR3 here is CSAITASHEQYF. DNA of the CDR3: TGCAGCGCTATCACGGCCAGCCACGAGCAGTACTTC.

This clonotype was counted at least ten times. The chain has TRBV2 and TRBJ2-1, with 8 bases aligning to TRBD2. The V and J ends lost 3 bases and 9 bases, in that order; junction bases with no gene match: 1. CDR3 length: 12 amino acids. The germline CDR1 and CDR2 sequences are SNHLY and FYNNEI. The CDR3 here is CASSETSAEQFF. The CDR3, as DNA: TGTGCCAGCAGTGAGACTAGCGCTGAGCAGTTCTTC.

This clonotype has a handful of counts. The J gene is TRBJ1-1, the V gene TRBV28, with D possibly being TRBD1 (5 bases). CDR1 is MDHEN, CDR2 SYDVKM, per germline. The CDR3 has 16 amino acids. Deletions cut 5 bases from V and 5 bases from J, with 21 bases between. The CDR3 DNA reads TGTGCCAGCAGTCGCGCCGGGGGGAGGGGAAGGACTGAAGCTTTCTTT. Translating gives CASSRAGGRGRTEAFF.

This chain connects TRBV28 to TRBJ2-6, with D perhaps TRBD2 (7 bases). Between the trimmed V and J ends, which lost 6 bases and 2 bases, there was a span of 20 bases. CDR1 and CDR2 (germline): MDHEN, SYDVKM. The length of the CDR3 is 18 residues. Here the CDR3 DNA reads TGTGCCAGCAGCCTCCTAGGGGGGGGTCAGACTGGGGCCAACGTCCTGACTTTC. Translation: CASSLLGGGQTGANVLTF.

This chain joins TRBV25-1 and TRBJ1-1, with 9 bases matching TRBD1. The V gene end was trimmed by 6 bases and the J gene end by 3 bases; junction bases not matched to a gene: 8. Germline V gene sequence: CDR1 MGHDK, CDR2 SYGVNS. The CDR3 has 15 residues. CDR3 DNA sequence: TGTGCCAGCAGCCCCCGGACAGGGGTGTACACTGAAGCTTTCTTT. Translation: CASSPRTGVYTEAFF. The entire variable domain, with the rest obtained from reference TRBV25-1 and TRBJ1-1, is as follows: EADIYQTPRYLVIGTGKKITLECSQTMGHDKMYWYQQDPGMELHLIHYSYGVNSTEKGDLSSESTVSRIRTEHFPLTLESARPSHTSQYLCASSPRTGVYTEAFFGQGTRLTVV.